This T cell receptor (beta chain) was captured in a study of shared clonotypes between healthy human individuals (TCRdb year 2020). For context, the study as a whole: A few men and two women, aged 18 to 49 years, made up the cohort. Different laboratories and diverse techniques were used to prepare libraries and sequence TCR repertoires, to increase sequencing depth and limit assay-specific biases. To estimate repertoire size and how much clonotypes are shared between individuals, the study performed deep sequencing of blood TCR repertoires from roughly five healthy adults. Per donor, three plates each were used for CD4 naive and CD4 memory, two for CD8 naive, and one for CD8 memory. Per donor, leukapheresis produced somewhere between about 0.8 and 9 billion PBMCs.

Looking up the germline V gene yields CDR1 MRHNA and CDR2 SNTAGT. Counted from cysteine to phenylalanine, this CDR3 has 13 amino acids. The only DNA kept is the CDR3, 39 bases in frame from the first base. V is pared back by 5 bases and J by 6 bases, with 14 bases lying between the germline termini. For this clone: What this receptor recognizes is not known. No much larger clone exists at a distance of one base, and base qualities are not known.

CD8 naive samples consisted of CD45RO-negative cells that were positively selected for CCR7, yielding a CD45RA+CCR7+ population without TemRA cells. Donors were healthy HIV-negative adults with no recently reported acute infections or vaccinations. Every donor was a Caucasian adult living in Nashville, Tennessee, USA. Blood was collected by leukapheresis, and PBMCs were isolated by Ficoll-Histopaque density gradient centrifugation and then cryopreserved in liquid nitrogen vapor phase. Purity and quantity of every magnetically sorted T cell population were checked by analytical flow cytometry. Genomic DNA was isolated from each sorted fraction and quantified by UV absorbance on a Nanodrop 2000c. Summary of the overall study and its limitations: Rarefaction of sorted-subset datasets indicated incomplete sequencing despite the large sequencing depth. Clonotypes shared by all four sorted-subset donors showed higher generation probabilities than non-shared clonotypes. Only blood was sampled, and tissue TCR repertoires likely differ from those in blood. Naive subsets generally had larger estimated clonotype richness than memory subsets did. Because the study included only a small number of donors, the genetic and exposure-history diversity represented was limited. Across a handful of donors, around 5% of naive CD4, approximately 3.6% of naive CD8, under 2.5% of memory CD4, and approximately 0.42% of memory CD8 clonotypes were shared. Based on pairwise subsampling, the degree of clonotype sharing among donors was expected to be affected by sequencing depth.

Using the deep immunoSEQ assay, TCR CDR3 regions were amplified from genomic DNA by multiplex PCR. Genomic DNA extracted from each cell subset was distributed evenly over all wells of several immunoSEQ 96-well plates, and each plate served as one replicate. For sorted subsets, around 0.2 ug of genomic DNA, equivalent to 30,000 or so T cell genomes, went into each replicate PCR. Purified libraries were quantified with a Qubit 3.0 fluorometer, sized on a Bioanalyzer 2100, and re-quantified with the KAPA Library Quantification kit. Every immunoSEQ 96-well plate was sequenced on a separate single-read 150-cycle Illumina NextSeq 550 flow cell. Processing in the source paper ran as follows. Because the immunoSEQ output included only junctional sequences and no quality scores, the filtering could not be the same as the filtering used for full-length reads. To assign V/J genes and CDR3, sequences were annotated against IMGT germline references using PyIR, a Python wrapper for IgBLAST v1.9. Reads with weak V/J assignments (E-value above 1e-6), missing CDR3, stop codons, out-of-frame junctions, or ambiguous translated residues were removed. A V3J clonotype was defined by an identical inferred V gene, J gene, and CDR3 amino acid sequence. Percentage overlap between repertoires was computed as shared unique clonotypes divided by the size of the smaller repertoire. RTK rarefaction, the Chao1 estimator, and Recon v2.1 estimates of unobserved clonotypes were used to assess repertoire richness. OLGA was used to compute generation probabilities for all TCRbeta clonotypes that the gDNA method yielded from a few donors. This is the immuneACCESS table as TCRdb keeps it, with only in-frame sequences that have V and J called. A part of the clones is gone; compared with another copy, unresolved V genes explain less than half, and the rest is unexplained. V, J and clone size reflect that table, while D and trimming were determined from the DNA. This sample has some 2,100,000 clones in its table, and 90% to 95% of those were observed once. The top ten clonotypes cover more than 1.5% of the sample.

This sequence was found in a man aged 18 to 29 in good health. Some clones in this sample may be carry-over from other donors' samples. The rearrangement combines TRBV6-4 with TRBJ2-7; the D gene is possibly TRBD2, with 5 bases matching. Material for sequencing was naive CD8+ T cells from PBMCs. The cell subset or site label here, explained by the study, means: CD45RA+CCR7+. The CDR3 region reads CASSLSLAGEQYF. The nucleotides are TGTGCCAGCAGTCTTTCGCTAGCAGGCGAGCAGTACTTC.